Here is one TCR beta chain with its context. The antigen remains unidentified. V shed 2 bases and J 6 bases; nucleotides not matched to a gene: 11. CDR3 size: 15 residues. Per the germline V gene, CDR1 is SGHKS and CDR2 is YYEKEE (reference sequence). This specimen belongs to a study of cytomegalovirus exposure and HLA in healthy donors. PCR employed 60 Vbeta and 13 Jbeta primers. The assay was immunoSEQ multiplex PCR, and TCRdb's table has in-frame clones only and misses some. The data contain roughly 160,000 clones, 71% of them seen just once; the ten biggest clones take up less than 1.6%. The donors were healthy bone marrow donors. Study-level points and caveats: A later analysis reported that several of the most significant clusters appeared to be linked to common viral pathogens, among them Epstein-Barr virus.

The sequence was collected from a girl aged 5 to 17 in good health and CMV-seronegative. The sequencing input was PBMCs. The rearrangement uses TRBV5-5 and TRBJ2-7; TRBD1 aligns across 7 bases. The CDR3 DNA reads TGTGCCAGCAGCTTCCCCCGGACAGGTGGAGCCGAGCAGTACTTC. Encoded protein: CASSFPRTGGAEQYF.